The 24 T cell receptor beta chains listed next were all sequenced from one sample in a study of CD4 and CD8 cells across lung adenocarcinoma regions. TCRdb analysed the PCR reads with MiXCR anew, one entry per CDR3 protein. The sample yields more than 6,000 distinct CDR3 sequences, approximately 50% seen once. Input material: CD8+ T cells from the center of a lung tumor. Source of these receptors: a female donor with lung adenocarcinoma. The CD4 and CD8 labels of this study may be unreliable.

A few counts support this clonotype. The chain employs TRBV12-3 or TRBV12-4 and TRBJ1-5, with D unclear. The CDR3 extends over 13 amino acids. The V end lost 2 bases, the J end lost 7 bases, and 9 bases lay between the germline ends. CDR3 loop: CASSLSVGQPQHF. CDR3 coding DNA: TGTGCCAGCAGTTTAAGTGTGGGACAGCCCCAGCATTTT.

V usage is TRBV5-1 and J usage is TRBJ1-2; a weak D match, TRBD1 (5 bases). CDR1 and CDR2 (germline): SGHRS, YFSETQ. This CDR3 is 14 amino acids long. V lost 6 bases, J lost 3 bases, and 15 bases lay in between. The CDR3 region is CASTSSVGDYGYTF. The CDR3 DNA is TGCGCCAGCACTTCATCGGTAGGGGACTATGGCTACACCTTC.

For this clonotype: An end of the junction does not agree with germline; a read error may underlie this. The chain couples TRBV6-4 to TRBJ2-4; D ambiguous. The CDR3 extends over 16 amino acids. CDR1 is MRHNA, CDR2 SNTAGT, per germline. CDR3: CASSDSPGPSKDTQYF. The CDR3 bases are TGTGCCAGCAGCGACTCGCCCGGGCCAAGCAAAGATACGCAGTATTTC.

By sample share, this clonotype is medium-sized. The V gene is TRBV6-4, the J gene TRBJ2-1; weak D call: TRBD2 (5 bases). Germline CDR1 and CDR2: MRHNA and SNTAGT. V was pared by 3 bases and J by 6 bases, with 12 bases between. The CDR3 has 14 residues. CDR3 protein: CASSETPSLNEQFF. Here the CDR3 DNA reads TGTGCCAGCAGTGAGACTCCTAGCCTCAATGAGCAGTTCTTC.

Within the sample, this clonotype is medium-sized. The chain combines TRBV27 with TRBJ1-4, with TRBD1 matching 10 bases. The CDR3 contains 16 residues. The germline CDR1 and CDR2 sequences are MNHEY and SMNVEV (reference sequence). J lost 4 bases, V lost 4 bases, and 6 bases had no gene match. CDR3 region: CASSSTGGVGNEKLFF. The CDR3 bases are TGTGCCAGCAGTTCGACAGGGGGCGTGGGTAATGAAAAACTGTTTTTT.

This clonotype is classed as medium-sized. V usage is TRBV7-3 and J usage is TRBJ2-1, with 10 bases fitting TRBD2. The CDR3 is 15 residues long. V gave up 5 bases and J gave up 4 bases; unmatched junction bases: 5. Looked up from germline, CDR1 is SGHTA and CDR2 is FQGTGA. The CDR3 bases are TGTGCCAGCAGCCCGCTAGCGGGAGCATACAATGAGCAGTTCTTC. Protein sequence: CASSPLAGAYNEQFF.

Concerning this clonotype: At one end, the junction sequence differs from germline, possibly due to a read error. V is TRBV10-3 and J is TRBJ2-3; tentative D call: TRBD1 (7 bases). The CDR3 is made up of 15 amino acids. From germline, CDR1 is ENHRY and CDR2 SYGVKD. The CDR3 spells CAGGLGGRDPDTQYF. The CDR3 DNA reads TGTGCCGGGGGGCTAGGGGGCCGAGACCCAGATACCCAGTACTTT.

On this clonotype itself: One end of the junction is discordant with germline, which a read error may explain. The CDR3 reads CASSEARLGAKNTQYF. CDR3 in DNA: TGTGCCAGCAGCGAAGCGAGGCTGGGAGCCAAAAATACGCAGTATTTT. The chain has TRBV6-1 and TRBJ2-3; weak D call: TRBD2 (5 bases). CDR3 length equals 16 residues. The V gene's germline CDR1 is MNHNS and CDR2 SASEGT.

The CDR3 is CASLAGDTQYF. CDR3 DNA sequence: TGTGCCAGCCTAGCGGGGGACACCCAGTACTTC. This chain connects TRBV7-2 to TRBJ2-1; 10 nucleotides align to TRBD2. The J call may be in error: the DNA end matches TRBJ2-5 better. CDR1 and CDR2 from the germline V gene are SGHTA and FQGNSA. The CDR3 totals 11 residues.

This clonotype appeared a few times. The V call is TRBV6-5, the J call TRBJ1-1, with no clear D. V was trimmed by 4 bases and J by 3 bases, leaving 9 bases between them. This CDR3 spans 13 amino acids. Germline CDR1 reads MNHEY; CDR2 reads SVGAGI. CDR3 amino acids: CASSSGGHTEAFF. Written as DNA, the CDR3 is TGTGCCAGCAGTTCCGGCGGGCACACTGAAGCTTTCTTT.

V is TRBV7-2 and J is TRBJ1-5; D uncertain. The V end lost 4 bases, the J end lost 3 bases, and 7 bases lay between the germline ends. The CDR3 length is 13 residues. Germline lookup yields CDR1 SGHTA and CDR2 FQGNSA. In DNA form, the CDR3 reads TGTGCCAGCAGCTCAACAGTCAATCAGCCCCAGCATTTT. It yields the protein CASSSTVNQPQHF.

The CDR3, as DNA: TGTGCCAGTAGTATAGAACACCCGGCGACAGGTTTTAATGAGCAGTTCTTC. Amino acid sequence: CASSIEHPATGFNEQFF. The chain employs TRBV19 and TRBJ2-1; tentatively, D is TRBD1 (6 bases). Germline V lookup: CDR1 LNHDA, CDR2 SQIVND (reference sequence). V was cut by 0 bases and J by 7 bases, with 19 bases left in between. The length of the CDR3 is 17 residues.

This clonotype is judged large. This chain joins TRBV6-1 and TRBJ2-3; D is uncertain. The germline gives CDR1 MNHNS, CDR2 SASEGT. Trimming left V 4 bases short and J 6 bases short, with 8 bases between. This CDR3 comprises 12 residues. The DNA for the CDR3 is TGTGCCAGCAGTGGAATCTGGGATACGCAGTATTTT. This codes for CASSGIWDTQYF.

To note about this clonotype: The CDR3 does not close with the conserved phenylalanine or tryptophan, likely indicating a read error. Because the CDR3's place on the DNA is in doubt, the DNA is left out and the CDR3 is given as listed by TCRdb. The V call is TRBV6-1, the J call TRBJ2-5. The CDR3 has 13 residues if both end residues are counted. Germline CDR1 is MNHNS and CDR2 is SASEGT. CDR3 sequence: CASSPLVPESQLS.

This clonotype was found a few times. One end of the junction fails to match germline, which may point to a read error. This chain joins TRBV6-1 and TRBJ2-5; TRBD2 agrees at 10 bases. Germline V lookup: CDR1 MNHNS, CDR2 SASEGT. The CDR3 is 16 amino acids. The CDR3 DNA sequence: TGTGCCAGCAGTGAAAGGGCTAGCGGGGGAGGAAAGACGCAGTACTTT. Residues: CASSERASGGGKTQYF.

This chain connects TRBV6-2 or TRBV6-3 to TRBJ2-3; 10 positions agree with TRBD2. The end of the DNA fits TRBJ2-1 better, so the J call may be wrong. This CDR3 has 16 residues. The germline gives CDR1 MNHEY, CDR2 SVGEGT. CDR3 nucleotides: TGTGCCAGCAGTTACCTAGCGGGAGTAGTAGAGAACGAGCAGTTCTTC. Translating gives CASSYLAGVVENEQFF.

This clonotype was recorded many times. The V and J genes are TRBV7-2 and TRBJ2-1; possible D gene TRBD2, 7 bases. The tail of the sequence fits TRBJ2-5 better, so the J call may be wrong. Germline CDR1 is SGHTA and CDR2 is FQGNSA. The CDR3 sequence is 13 residues long. The CDR3 nucleotides are TGTGCCTCTCAAGAGGGGGGGGTAGAGACCCAGTACTTC. It yields the protein CASQEGGVETQYF.

As concerns this clonotype: The junction does not match germline at one end; this may be a read error. Here the CDR3 DNA reads TGTGCCAGCAGCTGCGGGGGGGGGCCTCTAGATACGCAGTACTTT. This gives the protein CASSCGGGPLDTQYF. The chain employs TRBV11-2 and TRBJ2-3; 9 positions match TRBD2. The CDR3 length is 15 residues. Germline values: CDR1 SGHAT, CDR2 FQNNGV.

The rearrangement uses TRBV12-3 or TRBV12-4 and TRBJ2-5; no clear D gene. V gave up 3 bases and J gave up 0 bases, with 5 bases separating them. This CDR3 region has 13 residues. CDR3 nucleotides: TGTGCCAGCAGTTTCTCACACCAAGAGACCCAGTACTTC. The encoded protein is CASSFSHQETQYF.

Regarding this clonotype: Mismatch with germline at one junction end may stem from a read error. The genes are TRBV6-1 and TRBJ2-3; D unresolved. Per germline, CDR1 MNHNS and CDR2 SASEGT. This CDR3 comprises 15 residues. The CDR3 DNA follows: TGTGCCAGCAAGCCATCCGAGAGAGTAACAAATACTCAGTATTTT. Translated, it gives CASKPSERVTNTQYF.

A remark on this clonotype: Without the conserved terminal phenylalanine or tryptophan, this CDR3 likely stems from a read error. The DNA is omitted, as the CDR3 cannot be located on it reliably, and the CDR3 follows TCRdb's listing. The rearrangement joins TRBV6-1 to TRBJ2-5; the table names TRBD1, a call not compared with the DNA. Germline CDR1 and CDR2: MNHNS and SASEGT. With termini counted, the CDR3 has 14 amino acids. The CDR3 is CASSGSGPRGSRLL.

The V gene is TRBV7-3, the J gene TRBJ2-5; no clear D gene. There are 14 residues in the CDR3. The germline V gene has CDR1 SGHTA and CDR2 FQGTGA. Trimming removed 2 bases at V and 2 bases at J, with 9 bases between. CDR3 residues: CASSLGAAQETQYF. The CDR3, as DNA: TGTGCCAGCAGCTTAGGCGCGGCACAAGAGACCCAGTACTTC.

The CDR3 DNA sequence: TGTGCCAGCAGCTTAACGGAAGCGCAGTACTTC. It specifies CASSLTEAQYF. V gene TRBV7-9 combines with J gene TRBJ2-1; D remains ambiguous. With the DNA end fitting TRBJ2-7 better, the J assignment may be wrong. This CDR3 has 11 amino acids. From germline, CDR1 is SEHNR and CDR2 FQNEAQ (reference sequence).

This clonotype was detected only a few times. The chain uses TRBV6-5 and TRBJ1-5; D gene unclear. CDR3 length equals 15 residues. V shed 0 bases and J shed 16 bases, with 22 bases lying between them. Germline V gene lookup returns CDR1 MNHEY and CDR2 SVGAGI. The CDR3 spells CASSYSSGSNQPLHF. As DNA, the CDR3 is TGTGCCAGCAGTTACTCGTCAGGTTCCAATCAGCCCCTCCATTTT.